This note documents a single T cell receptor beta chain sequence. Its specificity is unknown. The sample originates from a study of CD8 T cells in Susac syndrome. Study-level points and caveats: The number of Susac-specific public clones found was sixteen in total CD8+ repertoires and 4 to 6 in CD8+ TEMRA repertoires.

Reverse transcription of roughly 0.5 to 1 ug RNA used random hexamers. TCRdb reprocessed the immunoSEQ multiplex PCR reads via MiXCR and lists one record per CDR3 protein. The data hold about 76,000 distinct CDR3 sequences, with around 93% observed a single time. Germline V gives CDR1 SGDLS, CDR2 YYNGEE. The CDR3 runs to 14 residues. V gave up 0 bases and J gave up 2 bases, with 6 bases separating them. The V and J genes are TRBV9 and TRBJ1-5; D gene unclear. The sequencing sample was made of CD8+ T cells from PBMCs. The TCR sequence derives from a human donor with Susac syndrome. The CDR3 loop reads CASSVESGNQPQHF. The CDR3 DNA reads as TGTGCCAGCAGCGTAGAAAGTGGCAATCAGCCCCAGCATTTT.